The sequence of this TCR beta chain was determined in a study of cytomegalovirus exposure and HLA in healthy donors. Study in general: Genotyping showed roughly 86% of fewer than 500 donors falling in the Caucasian-associated ancestry cluster. Findings and limits, study-wide: In vitro experiments confirmed that a few CMV-associated chains were specific for CMV antigens. Upon later analysis, HLA-associated TCR beta chains proved more clonally expanded than other, equally common chains.

In regard to this clone: The antigen remains undetermined.

PCR employed 60 Vbeta and 13 Jbeta primers. Measured with immunoSEQ multiplex PCR; TCRdb has only the in-frame clones, and not every one. In the table there are about 130,000 clones, around 82% of which are singletons. CDR1 SEHNR and CDR2 FQNEAQ come from the germline V gene (reference sequence). V was trimmed by 0 bases and J by 14 bases, leaving 14 bases between them. This CDR3 is built from 13 residues. This sequence was found in a boy younger than 18 in good health and CMV-seronegative. The genes are TRBV7-9 and TRBJ2-4; weak D call: TRBD1 (7 bases). The specimen sequenced was PBMCs. The CDR3 DNA sequence: TGTGCCAGCAGCTTAGCAGCAGGGGGGTTGAAGTACTTC. It translates to CASSLAAGGLKYF.